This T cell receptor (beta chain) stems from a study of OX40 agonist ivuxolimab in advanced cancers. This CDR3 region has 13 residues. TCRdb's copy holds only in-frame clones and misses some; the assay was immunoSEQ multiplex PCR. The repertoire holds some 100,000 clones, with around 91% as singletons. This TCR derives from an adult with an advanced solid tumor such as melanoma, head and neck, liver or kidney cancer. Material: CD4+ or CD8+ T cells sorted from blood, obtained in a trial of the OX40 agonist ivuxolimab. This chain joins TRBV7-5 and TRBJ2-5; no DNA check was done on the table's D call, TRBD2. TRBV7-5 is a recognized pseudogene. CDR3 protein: CVRSFSGLLAQYF. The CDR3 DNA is TGTGTCAGAAGCTTTAGCGGGCTATTGGCCCAGTACTTC.